The 32 T cell receptor beta chains below were found in one sample sequenced in a study of T cells in Graves' hyperthyroidism and ophthalmopathy. Amplification of TCR beta CDR3 regions was performed using RNA transcripts as template. In the first-round RT-PCR of the TCR CDR3, the HTBI primer set was used. From the multiplex PCR reads, TCRdb called clonotypes with MiXCR, one entry per CDR3 protein. The data contain fewer than 450,000 distinct CDR3 sequences, roughly 17% of them singletons. Sequencing input: blood. The receptors here all came from a woman between 25 and 40 years old with Graves' hyperthyroidism that later progressed to Graves' ophthalmopathy.

The rearrangement links TRBV19 to TRBJ2-7; perhaps TRBD2 as D (6 bases). Germline loops: CDR1 LNHDA, CDR2 SQIVND (reference sequence). Trimming took off 5 bases at V and 7 bases at J, with 15 bases between the two ends. CDR3 length: 13 amino acids. Written as DNA, the CDR3 is TGTGCCAGTAGTCTCACGCCCGGGGGAGAGCAGTACTTC. Amino acids: CASSLTPGGEQYF. Using reference TRBV19 and TRBJ2-7 for the parts outside the CDR3, the full variable domain is DGGITQSPKYLFRKEGQNVTLSCEQNLNHDAMYWYRQDPGQGLRLIYYSQIVNDFQKGDIAEGYSVSREKKESFPLTVTSAQKNPTAFYLCASSLTPGGEQYFGPGTRLTVT.

This clonotype was counted a few times. This may be a read error: a much more frequent sequence differs by one nucleotide. The chain has TRBV10-3 and TRBJ2-3; TRBD2 aligns across 7 bases. Looked up from germline, CDR1 is ENHRY and CDR2 is SYGVKD. CDR3 size: 17 residues. Here the CDR3 DNA reads TGTTCCATCAGTTATCCGACCGGGACTACTAGCACAGATACGCAGTATTTT. Translated: CSISYPTGTTSTDTQYF.

The chain uses TRBV20-1 and TRBJ2-3; D may be TRBD1 (5 bases). Between the trimmed V and J ends, which lost 1 base and 8 bases, there was a span of 19 bases. The CDR3 is made up of 15 amino acids. Germline V gene lookup returns CDR1 DFQATT and CDR2 SNEGSKA (reference sequence). CDR3 amino acids: CSARVQGSSTGTQYF. DNA for the CDR3: TGCAGTGCTAGAGTTCAGGGCTCGAGCACGGGTACGCAGTATTTT.

This clonotype came up many times. V and J are TRBV5-1 and TRBJ1-2, with D possibly being TRBD1 (5 bases). There are 17 residues in the CDR3. Looked up from germline, CDR1 is SGHRS and CDR2 is YFSETQ. V lost 1 base, J lost 0 bases, and 16 bases lay in between. The CDR3: CASSLWASSGANYGYTF. The DNA for the CDR3 is TGCGCCAGCAGCTTGTGGGCCAGCTCGGGGGCTAACTATGGCTACACCTTC.

This clonotype was observed many times. The chain carries TRBV19 and TRBJ2-7; D perhaps matches TRBD1 (5 bases). V was cut by 1 base and J by 6 bases, with 10 bases left in between. The CDR3 is made up of 13 amino acids. The germline CDR1 and CDR2 sequences are LNHDA and SQIVND (reference sequence). In DNA form, the CDR3 reads TGTGCCAGTAGTATAGCCGCAGGGATCGAGCAGTACTTC. Amino acids: CASSIAAGIEQYF.

The gene calls are TRBV2 and TRBJ2-7; TRBD2 agrees at 9 bases. The junction had 7 bases not matched to a gene; V was cut back by 7 bases and J by 3 bases. CDR3 length: 14 residues. Germline V gene lookup returns CDR1 SNHLY and CDR2 FYNNEI. As DNA, the CDR3 is TGTGCCAGCAAATCGCGGGGGGGCATCTACGAGCAGTACTTC. This encodes CASKSRGGIYEQYF.

This clonotype was recorded many times. The J gene is TRBJ2-7, the V gene TRBV11-2, with 11 nucleotides matching TRBD2. The V gene's germline CDR1 is SGHAT and CDR2 FQNNGV. The CDR3 is 16 residues long. The trim removed 0 bases at V and 6 bases at J, leaving 7 bases unmatched. The CDR3 here is CASSLEAGLAVSEQYF. The CDR3 coding sequence is TGTGCCAGCAGCTTAGAAGCGGGACTAGCGGTTTCCGAGCAGTACTTC.

The rearrangement joins TRBV20-1 to TRBJ2-7; 12 positions agree with TRBD2. CDR1 DFQATT and CDR2 SNEGSKA come from the germline V gene (reference sequence). The CDR3 loop spans 15 amino acids. Trimming removed 3 bases from V and 5 bases from J; junction bases left unmatched: 8. CDR3 coding DNA: TGCAGTGCTAGTAGAGTGACTAGCGGGAGTGACGAGCAGTACTTC. It yields the protein CSASRVTSGSDEQYF.

The sample holds many counts of this clonotype. The chain combines TRBV19 with TRBJ1-1; D is undetermined. The germline gives CDR1 LNHDA, CDR2 SQIVND (reference sequence). V was shortened by 7 bases and J by 7 bases, with 13 bases between the two germline ends. This CDR3 has 12 residues. The CDR3 DNA reads as TGTGCCAGTACCATCGGAACCCATGAAGCTTTCTTT. This gives the protein CASTIGTHEAFF.

This clonotype was detected only a few times. One base away lies a much larger clone, so this may be a sequencing read error. The chain joins TRBV28 to TRBJ2-2; 8 nucleotides line up with TRBD1. CDR1 and CDR2 from the germline V gene are MDHEN and SYDVKM. The CDR3 extends over 16 amino acids. Trimming removed 2 bases from V and 4 bases from J; junction bases left unmatched: 6. The CDR3 loop reads CASSLRRTGSTGELFF. CDR3 bases: TGTGCCAGCAGTTTACGACGGACAGGGAGCACCGGGGAGCTGTTTTTT.

There are many counts of this clonotype. The chain joins TRBV2 to TRBJ1-5, with D uncertain. Deletions cut 6 bases from V and 0 bases from J, with 6 bases between. The V gene's germline CDR1 is SNHLY and CDR2 FYNNEI. The CDR3 has 13 residues. CDR3 sequence (DNA): TGTGCCAGCAGAGGAGATAGCAATCAGCCCCAGCATTTT. Translated: CASRGDSNQPQHF.

This clonotype was seen at least ten times. This chain connects TRBV12-3 or TRBV12-4 to TRBJ2-4, with TRBD2 matching over 8 bases. Unmatched junction bases numbered 4, after V lost 3 bases and J lost 3 bases. The CDR3 is made up of 15 amino acids. The CDR3 nucleotides are TGTGCCAGCAGTTTCTCGCGGGAGGTCAAAAACATTCAGTACTTC. Amino acids: CASSFSREVKNIQYF.

J is TRBJ1-1 and V is TRBV19; no firm D call. The CDR3 totals 13 residues. V was shortened by 4 bases and J by 3 bases, with 9 bases between the two germline ends. Germline V gene sequence: CDR1 LNHDA, CDR2 SQIVND (reference sequence). The CDR3 is CASSTPVYTEAFF. The CDR3, as DNA: TGTGCCAGTAGTACACCGGTCTACACTGAAGCTTTCTTT.

The sample holds many counts of this clonotype. This chain uses TRBV12-3 or TRBV12-4 with TRBJ2-5; 9 positions agree with TRBD1. The J segment lost 5 bases and the V segment lost 6 bases, leaving 7 bases of the junction unmatched. This CDR3 has 14 amino acids. For the CDR3, the DNA is TGTGCCAGCAGGGCCGGGACAGGGTTGGAGACCCAGTACTTC. Translating it yields CASRAGTGLETQYF.

V usage is TRBV7-8 and J usage is TRBJ2-3; TRBD2 agrees at 11 bases. The V gene end was trimmed by 3 bases and the J gene end by 0 bases; junction bases not matched to a gene: 2. CDR1 is SGHVS and CDR2 is FQNEAQ in the germline V gene. The CDR3 covers 16 residues. CDR3 sequence: CASSFTSGSSTDTQYF. The CDR3 bases are TGTGCCAGCAGCTTCACTAGCGGGAGTAGCACAGATACGCAGTATTTT.

This clonotype has at least ten counts. J is TRBJ2-1 and V is TRBV19, with D possibly TRBD1 on 6 matching bases. Germline loops: CDR1 LNHDA, CDR2 SQIVND (reference sequence). CDR3 size: 16 residues. V was cut by 3 bases and J by 3 bases, with 15 bases left in between. CDR3 sequence (DNA): TGTGCCAGTAGTATCTACCACAGGGCCGGCTACAATGAGCAGTTCTTC. Protein: CASSIYHRAGYNEQFF.

This clonotype came up many times. The chain uses TRBV6-1 and TRBJ2-1; 13 bases are shared with TRBD2. Trimming cost V 6 bases and J 4 bases; bases outside gene matches: 21. Germline V gives CDR1 MNHNS, CDR2 SASEGT. The CDR3 is 21 residues long. In DNA form, the CDR3 reads TGTGCCAGCAGACAACTAGCGGGAGGGATCTTACGCGGCGGCAGGTACAATGAGCAGTTCTTC. This codes for CASRQLAGGILRGGRYNEQFF.

This clonotype was seen ten or more times. This chain uses TRBV10-3 with TRBJ2-5; weak D call: TRBD1 (6 bases). The CDR3 sequence is 11 residues long. The V gene's germline CDR1 is ENHRY and CDR2 SYGVKD. The ends were cut back, 10 bases at V and 7 bases at J, with 13 bases in the middle. In DNA, the CDR3 is TGTGCCAGTGGGGGCGCGGGGACCCAGTACTTC. The encoded protein is CASGGAGTQYF.

The chain combines TRBV11-2 with TRBJ2-3; D call uncertain. The CDR3 has 12 amino acids. V gave up 5 bases and J gave up 4 bases, with 7 bases separating them. Looked up from germline, CDR1 is SGHAT and CDR2 is FQNNGV. The CDR3 loop reads CASSLYADTQYF. The CDR3 DNA reads as TGTGCCAGCAGCCTGTACGCAGATACGCAGTATTTT.

Many counts were recorded for this clonotype. V gene TRBV29-1 combines with J gene TRBJ2-3; D might be TRBD2 (6 bases). Germline V gene lookup returns CDR1 SQVTM and CDR2 ANQGSEA. V was cut by 8 bases and J by 3 bases, with 12 bases left in between. The CDR3 totals 12 residues. The CDR3 spells CSLAEGTDTQYF. CDR3 nucleotides: TGCAGCTTGGCGGAGGGGACAGATACGCAGTATTTT.

This clonotype showed up many times. J is TRBJ1-2 and V is TRBV12-3 or TRBV12-4; 8 bases agree with TRBD1. The CDR3 is 16 amino acids. The V segment lost 5 bases and the J segment 8 bases; nucleotides outside the gene matches: 16. For the CDR3, the DNA is TGTGCCAGCAGTCAACCAGGGGCAGGGGGCTCAAGAGGCTACACCTTC. Amino acid sequence: CASSQPGAGGSRGYTF.

In its sample, this clonotype was seen many times. The chain has TRBV5-6 and TRBJ2-5; D could derive from TRBD1 or TRBD2 (6 bases each). The length of the CDR3 is 14 residues. V was shortened by 2 bases and J by 3 bases, with 11 bases between the two germline ends. Germline lookup yields CDR1 SGHDT and CDR2 YYEEEE. For the CDR3, the DNA is TGTGCCAGCAGCTTCTGGGGGGCGGAAGAGACCCAGTACTTC. Residues: CASSFWGAEETQYF.

This clonotype was found many times. The DNA for the CDR3 is TGTGCCAGCAGTGCCCGTCGGGAGGGACAGGACAGCTATGGCTACACCTTC. It encodes CASSARREGQDSYGYTF. The chain carries TRBV25-1 and TRBJ1-2, with 8 positions matching TRBD1. Germline CDR1 MGHDK, CDR2 SYGVNS. The CDR3 has 17 residues. The V and J ends lost 4 bases and 4 bases, in that order; junction bases with no gene match: 14.

The chain employs TRBV2 and TRBJ1-2; the match to TRBD1 covers 9 bases. V lost 8 bases and J lost 6; bases outside the gene matches: 10. This CDR3 is 14 amino acids long. Germline values: CDR1 SNHLY, CDR2 FYNNEI. CDR3 DNA: TGTGCCAGCCGCGTAAGACAGGGGGTGAATGGCTACACCTTC. Encoded protein: CASRVRQGVNGYTF.

The J gene is TRBJ1-2, the V gene TRBV29-1, with 7 nucleotides matching TRBD1. The junction had 11 bases not matched to a gene; V was cut back by 6 bases and J by 7 bases. CDR3 length: 13 amino acids. The germline gives CDR1 SQVTM, CDR2 ANQGSEA. The CDR3 DNA reads TGCAGCGTACAGGGGCCCCCGGGGCGTGGCTACACCTTC. The encoded protein is CSVQGPPGRGYTF.

This clonotype was seen at least ten times. This chain joins TRBV20-1 and TRBJ2-5; D not resolved. Germline values: CDR1 DFQATT, CDR2 SNEGSKA (reference sequence). This CDR3 comprises 14 residues. Trimming left V 0 bases short and J 2 bases short, with 10 bases between. CDR3 loop: CSARERSYQETQYF. As DNA, the CDR3 is TGCAGTGCTAGAGAGAGAAGTTATCAAGAGACCCAGTACTTC.

This chain links TRBV11-2 with TRBJ2-1, with D possibly TRBD2 on 6 matching bases. Deletions cut 0 bases from V and 7 bases from J, with 16 bases between. This CDR3 spans 16 amino acids. Per germline, CDR1 SGHAT and CDR2 FQNNGV. CDR3 in amino acids: CASSLEGSGGRNEQFF. The CDR3 region has the DNA TGTGCCAGCAGCTTAGAAGGTAGCGGAGGGCGAAATGAGCAGTTCTTC.

This clonotype was counted ten times or more. The chain has TRBV20-1 and TRBJ1-2, with D tentatively TRBD1 (6 bases). The germline V gene encodes CDR1 DFQATT and CDR2 SNEGSKA (reference sequence). Trimming stripped 0 bases from V and 2 bases from J, with 10 bases between. The CDR3 is 14 residues long. CDR3 sequence (DNA): TGCAGTGCTAGAGAAGAAGGGGGAAACTATGGCTACACCTTC. Encoded protein: CSAREEGGNYGYTF.

The J gene is TRBJ2-7, the V gene TRBV6-1, with D unclear. This CDR3 is built from 12 residues. CDR1 is MNHNS, CDR2 SASEGT, per germline. Trimming took off 10 bases at V and 0 bases at J, with 10 bases between the two ends. The DNA of the CDR3 is TGTGCCACTGGAATGAGCTCCTACGAGCAGTACTTC. Encoded protein: CATGMSSYEQYF.

In its sample, this clonotype was seen many times. This chain connects TRBV5-4 to TRBJ1-1; weak D call: TRBD1 (6 bases). The germline V gene encodes CDR1 SGHNT and CDR2 YYREEE (reference sequence). Trimming shortened V by 3 bases and J by 7 bases, and 19 bases separated the two germline ends. CDR3 length equals 15 residues. Here the CDR3 DNA reads TGTGCCAGCAGCTCTGCCCCAGGGGTATATGGTGAAGCTTTCTTT. It codes for CASSSAPGVYGEAFF.

The rearrangement joins TRBV20-1 to TRBJ2-7, with D possibly being TRBD1 or TRBD2 (5 bases each). This CDR3 has 15 amino acids. Germline V gene lookup returns CDR1 DFQATT and CDR2 SNEGSKA (reference sequence). V lost 3 bases to trimming and J lost 2 bases, with 17 bases between them. The CDR3 sequence: CSARATLGAPYEQYF. CDR3 DNA sequence: TGCAGTGCTAGGGCGACCCTCGGGGCTCCCTACGAGCAGTACTTC.

This clonotype was seen a few times. Germline and junction disagree at one end, which may indicate a read error. The rearrangement uses TRBV7-2 and TRBJ1-5; no firm D call. The CDR3 contains 12 residues. Germline V CDR1 and CDR2: SGHTA, FQGNSA. The CDR3 coding sequence is TGTGCCAACAGCTATGCCAATCAGCCCCAGCATTTT. Its protein product is CANSYANQPQHF.